These 23 T cell receptor beta chains originate from one sample sequenced in a study of blood T cell repertoires in COVID-19. The repertoire was sequenced with immunoSEQ multiplex PCR; TCRdb's copy has only in-frame clones and lacks some. The table has 40,000 to 55,000 clones, more than 70% seen once; the top ten hold around a tenth. Sequences were obtained from peripheral blood. The receptors derive from a man aged 50 to 59 with active COVID-19.

This sequence joins TRBV6-5 and TRBJ1-1, with D hard to call. The CDR3 runs 12 residues. Between the trimmed V and J ends, which lost 4 bases and 1 base, there was a span of 4 bases. The germline CDR1 and CDR2 sequences are MNHEY and SVGAGI. CDR3 sequence: CASSWANTEAFF. CDR3 nucleotides: TGTGCCAGCAGTTGGGCGAACACTGAAGCTTTCTTT.

The J gene is TRBJ1-6, the V gene TRBV18; 7 nucleotides agree with TRBD1. The V segment lost 3 bases and the J segment 4 bases; nucleotides outside the gene matches: 0. This CDR3 has 14 residues. Per the germline V gene, CDR1 is KGHSH and CDR2 is LQKENI. CDR3 coding DNA: TGTGCCAGCTCACCGGGACAGTATAATTCACCCCTCCACTTT. Protein sequence: CASSPGQYNSPLHF.

The chain joins TRBV11-3 to TRBJ2-3; a possible D gene is TRBD2 (5 bases). This CDR3 comprises 20 residues. V lost 4 bases and J 1 base, leaving 27 bases between the germline ends. Looked up from germline, CDR1 is SGHNT and CDR2 is YENEEA. DNA of the CDR3: TGTGCCAGCAGCTCCCCCCGCGCGGGCGAAAGTATGGGTGGCACAGATACGCAGTATTTT. Translation gives CASSSPRAGESMGGTDTQYF.

The chain is built from TRBV4-3 and TRBJ2-7, with 7 positions matching TRBD2. V lost 0 bases to trimming and J lost 4 bases; unmatched junction nucleotides: 6. The CDR3 covers 15 residues. Germline-derived CDR1 and CDR2 are LGHNA and YSLEER. This CDR3 reads CASSQELAGLYEQYF. Here the CDR3 DNA reads TGCGCCAGCAGCCAAGAATTAGCGGGTCTATACGAGCAGTACTTC.

The rearrangement joins TRBV5-1 to TRBJ1-6, with 8 nucleotides matching TRBD1. CDR1 is SGHRS, CDR2 YFSETQ, per germline. V lost 4 bases and J lost 9; bases outside the gene matches: 12. This CDR3 spans 16 amino acids. The DNA of the CDR3 is TGCGCCAGCAGCAAAGGACAGGGAACTACGGGTTCACCCCTCCACTTT. Its translation: CASSKGQGTTGSPLHF. Filled out from reference TRBV5-1 and TRBJ1-6, the complete variable domain reads KAGVTQTPRYLIKTRGQQVTLSCSPISGHRSVSWYQQTPGQGLQFLFEYFSETQRNKGNFPGRFSGRQFSNSRSEMNVSTLELGDSALYLCASSKGQGTTGSPLHFGNGTRLTVT.

The rearrangement uses TRBV6-6 and TRBJ2-4, with 7 nucleotides matching TRBD2. The germline V gene has CDR1 MNHNY and CDR2 SVGAGI (reference sequence). The CDR3 totals 15 residues. Trimming removed 0 bases from V and 5 bases from J; junction bases left unmatched: 4. CDR3 coding DNA: TGTGCCAGCAGTTACTCGGGAGGGTTTCAAAACATTCAGTACTTC. Its protein is CASSYSGGFQNIQYF.

The chain recombines TRBV5-1 with TRBJ1-1; 10 bases fit TRBD1. Per the germline V gene, CDR1 is SGHRS and CDR2 is YFSETQ. This CDR3 region has 15 residues. The J segment lost 4 bases and the V segment lost 3 bases, leaving 6 bases of the junction unmatched. The chain's CDR3 is CASSSGQGEGTEAFF. CDR3 sequence (DNA): TGCGCCAGCAGCTCCGGACAGGGGGAGGGCACTGAAGCTTTCTTT. The full variable domain, in which reference TRBV5-1 and TRBJ1-1 provide the parts outside the CDR3, is KAGVTQTPRYLIKTRGQQVTLSCSPISGHRSVSWYQQTPGQGLQFLFEYFSETQRNKGNFPGRFSGRQFSNSRSEMNVSTLELGDSALYLCASSSGQGEGTEAFFGQGTRLTVV.

This clone was seen a single time. The V and J genes are TRBV3-1 (or the pseudogene TRBV3-2) and TRBJ1-6; TRBD1 matches at 7 bases. The CDR3 consists of 15 residues. After removal of 3 bases from V and 7 bases from J, the junction contained 6 bases not matched to a gene. Per germline, CDR1 LGHDT and CDR2 YNNKEL (reference sequence). This CDR3 is CASSHRQGSNSPLHF. The CDR3 DNA follows: TGTGCCAGCAGCCACAGACAGGGTTCAAATTCACCCCTCCACTTT.

The chain employs TRBV9 and TRBJ2-1, with TRBD1 matching over 7 bases. Germline CDR1 and CDR2: SGDLS and YYNGEE. Unmatched junction bases numbered 11, after V lost 3 bases and J lost 8 bases. This CDR3 contains 15 residues. The CDR3 reads CASSALTGLGDEQFF. The CDR3 nucleotides are TGTGCCAGCAGCGCCCTGACAGGGTTGGGGGATGAGCAGTTCTTC. Together with reference TRBV9 and TRBJ2-1, the CDR3 gives the full variable domain: DSGVTQTPKHLITATGQRVTLRCSPRSGDLSVYWYQQSLDQGLQFLIQYYNGEERAKGNILERFSAQQFPDLHSELNLSSLELGDSALYFCASSALTGLGDEQFFGPGTRLTVL.

This chain links TRBV25-1 with TRBJ2-2, with D uncertain. V shed 1 base and J shed 4 bases, with 13 bases lying between them. CDR1 and CDR2 (germline): MGHDK, SYGVNS. CDR3 length: 16 amino acids. The CDR3, as DNA: TGTGCCAGCAGTGAATTTGGAACAGATGGCACCGGGGAGCTGTTTTTT. Protein sequence: CASSEFGTDGTGELFF.

This clone has just one count. The V gene is TRBV19, the J gene TRBJ2-5; 9 positions agree with TRBD1. This CDR3 region has 14 residues. In germline, CDR1 is LNHDA, CDR2 SQIVND (reference sequence). V dropped 5 bases and J dropped 5; count of bases not matched to a gene: 6. CDR3 bases: TGTGCCAGTAGTTCCGGGGGGACAGGGGAGACCCAGTACTTC. This translates into CASSSGGTGETQYF.

V and J are TRBV5-5 and TRBJ2-5; D is ambiguous. Trimming took off 3 bases at V and 5 bases at J, with 8 bases between the two ends. Germline V gene sequence: CDR1 SGHKS, CDR2 YYEKEE (reference sequence). CDR3 size: 12 residues. The DNA of the CDR3 is TGTGCCAGCAGCTCAGGTGGGGAGACCCAGTACTTC. Protein product: CASSSGGETQYF.

This CDR3 reads CASSSSGLSSYEQYF. The CDR3, as DNA: TGTGCCAGCAGCTCTAGCGGGCTTAGCTCCTACGAGCAGTACTTC. V and J are TRBV9 and TRBJ2-7; 8 bases map to TRBD2. V trimming: 4 bases; J trimming: 0 bases; junction bases outside the gene matches: 6. Per the germline V gene, CDR1 is SGDLS and CDR2 is YYNGEE. The CDR3 is 15 amino acids.

This clone showed up just a few times. This chain uses TRBV15 with TRBJ1-5; 10 bases are shared with TRBD1. Per germline, CDR1 LNHNV and CDR2 YYDKDF (reference sequence). The J segment lost 5 bases and the V segment lost 5 bases, leaving 18 bases of the junction unmatched. The CDR3 length is 19 residues. CDR3 loop: CATSGSDRGHVFSYQPQHF. CDR3 DNA: TGTGCCACCAGCGGATCTGACAGGGGGCATGTTTTTTCGTATCAGCCCCAGCATTTT.

The CDR3, as DNA: TGTGCCAGCAGCTTCGCGGGGGGGGGAAGCAATCAGCCCCAGCATTTT. Amino acids: CASSFAGGGSNQPQHF. The chain combines TRBV7-2 with TRBJ1-5; D perhaps matches TRBD1 (5 bases). The germline V gene has CDR1 SGHTA and CDR2 FQGNSA. This CDR3 region has 16 residues. The V and J ends lost 3 bases and 1 base respectively, with 13 bases between them.

This clone was counted between two and nine times. The gene calls are TRBV9 and TRBJ1-2; 7 nucleotides align to TRBD1. The germline V gene encodes CDR1 SGDLS and CDR2 YYNGEE. After removal of 4 bases from V and 0 bases from J, the junction contained 6 bases not matched to a gene. The CDR3 spans 15 residues. CDR3 coding DNA: TGTGCCAGCAGCACACGGGACAGACCTAACTATGGCTACACCTTC. Protein: CASSTRDRPNYGYTF. The complete variable domain, with remaining parts taken from reference TRBV9 and TRBJ1-2, reads DSGVTQTPKHLITATGQRVTLRCSPRSGDLSVYWYQQSLDQGLQFLIQYYNGEERAKGNILERFSAQQFPDLHSELNLSSLELGDSALYFCASSTRDRPNYGYTFGSGTRLTVV.

The chain combines TRBV11-2 with TRBJ2-2; tentative D call: TRBD2 (5 bases). The germline V gene encodes CDR1 SGHAT and CDR2 FQNNGV. Between the trimmed V and J ends, which lost 5 bases and 5 bases, there was a span of 12 bases. The CDR3 runs 14 residues. CDR3 DNA sequence: TGTGCCAGCAGCCGACTAAGTAGAACCGGGGAGCTGTTTTTT. Translation: CASSRLSRTGELFF.

This clone was recorded a few times. The chain combines TRBV7-9 with TRBJ2-5, with a tentative D call TRBD1 (6 bases). The CDR3 totals 14 residues. V was trimmed by 5 bases and J by 8 bases, leaving 18 bases between them. Germline assignment: CDR1 SEHNR and CDR2 FQNEAQ (reference sequence). The CDR3 coding sequence is TGTGCCAGCAGCCCGTGGACAGCCGATGGTACCCAGTACTTC. Translated: CASSPWTADGTQYF.

This clone was seen a handful of times. The V and J genes are TRBV16 and TRBJ1-5; D remains unclear. Germline values: CDR1 KGHSY, CDR2 FQNENV. The CDR3 totals 14 residues. V lost 2 bases to trimming and J lost 0 bases, with 5 bases between them. CDR3 residues: CASSQSNSNQPQHF. The CDR3 DNA reads TGTGCCAGCAGCCAAAGCAATAGCAATCAGCCCCAGCATTTT.

V and J are TRBV24-1 and TRBJ2-7; 7 bases align to TRBD2. CDR1 is KGHDR and CDR2 is SFDVKD in the germline V gene. V dropped 4 bases and J dropped 3; count of bases not matched to a gene: 11. The CDR3 runs 16 residues. CDR3 DNA sequence: TGTGCCACCAGTGAGATTCGCCGGGGGAGGGGCTACGAGCAGTACTTC. Translating gives CATSEIRRGRGYEQYF.

The chain carries TRBV2 and TRBJ2-5; 11 bases match TRBD2. This CDR3 comprises 14 residues. V shed 6 bases and J 12 bases; nucleotides not matched to a gene: 12. Per the germline V gene, CDR1 is SNHLY and CDR2 is FYNNEI. The CDR3 nucleotides are TGTGCCAGCAGCACGGAACTAGCGGGGGCCCGCGAGTACTTC. Protein sequence: CASSTELAGAREYF.

The rearrangement joins TRBV5-4 to TRBJ1-1, with 7 bases lining up with TRBD1. CDR3 length: 14 residues. The V gene's germline CDR1 is SGHNT and CDR2 YYREEE (reference sequence). The V and J ends lost 4 bases and 5 bases, in that order; junction bases with no gene match: 8. CDR3 coding DNA: TGTGCCAGCAGCGTAGGGGGCTCGGGGACTGAAGCTTTCTTT. Translated: CASSVGGSGTEAFF.

The V and J genes are TRBV3-1 (or the pseudogene TRBV3-2) and TRBJ2-5; 8 positions agree with TRBD2. The CDR3 has 16 amino acids. Germline V lookup: CDR1 LGHDT, CDR2 YNNKEL (reference sequence). Trimming cost V 0 bases and J 4 bases; bases outside gene matches: 7. This CDR3 is CASSQETGGPGETQYF. In DNA, the CDR3 is TGTGCCAGCAGCCAAGAGACGGGGGGGCCGGGAGAGACCCAGTACTTC.